What follows is one TCR beta chain and its context. The antigen remains unidentified. Sampled while nominally healthy, donors likely had unrecorded immune exposures. The entry originates in a study of cytomegalovirus exposure and HLA in healthy donors. It was with 60 Vbeta and 13 Jbeta primers that the PCR ran. Measured with immunoSEQ multiplex PCR; TCRdb has only the in-frame clones, and not every one. The sample has some 90,000 clones, about 79% seen once. General study results and limits: In a later analysis, donors in an Asian-associated ancestry cluster reportedly had fewer N-insertions in productive TCRs than the cohort mean. Later, TCR association rates were found to vary by HLA locus, highest for DRB1 and lowest for HLA-C. Sequence variants that were highly shared formed a cluster that was likely a sequencing artifact.

This sequence originates from a female donor in good health and CMV-seronegative. Sequencing was done on a sample of PBMCs.

CDR3 sequence reads: CSVETGEDGYTF. DNA for the CDR3: TGCAGCGTTGAAACCGGGGAAGACGGCTACACCTTC. The rearrangement links TRBV29-1 to TRBJ1-2; no definite D call. Germline V gives CDR1 SQVTM, CDR2 ANQGSEA. This CDR3 is 12 amino acids long. Trimming took 2 bases from V and 8 from J, leaving 12 bases between them.